This TCR beta chain was obtained from a study of cytomegalovirus exposure and HLA in healthy donors. General observations from the study: TRBV6-2, TRBV6-3 and other indistinguishable V segments were excluded. Listed as cytomegalovirus-associated were 150 or so TCR beta chains. Later findings reportedly placed an Asian-associated ancestry cluster below the approximately 670-donor mean for N-insertions.

All donors participated as healthy donors of bone marrow. This PCR relied on a set of 60 Vbeta primers and 13 Jbeta primers. Sequencing was performed with immunoSEQ multiplex PCR; in TCRdb, only in-frame clones are kept and a portion is missing. Altogether some 140,000 clones are present, roughly 79% being singletons, with the ten largest covering just under 1%. For this clone: Its antigen remains unidentified. The same CDR3 can be traced to other DNA sequences in this sample.

The CDR3 runs 14 residues. Germline lookup yields CDR1 SEHNR and CDR2 FQNEAQ (reference sequence). With 4 bases clipped from V and 1 base from J, the junction kept 3 bases outside the gene matches. This sequence joins TRBV7-9 and TRBJ1-1; 7 bases fit TRBD1. Source material: PBMCs. The receptor was derived from a young man in good health and CMV-seronegative. This CDR3 is CASSSRDRNTEAFF. DNA of the CDR3: TGTGCCAGCAGCTCCCGGGACAGGAACACTGAAGCTTTCTTT.